A selection of T cell receptor beta chains follows, all from one sample in a study of CD4 T cells in relation to SARS-CoV-2 and coronaviruses. The antigens for these receptors are not known. Sequencing used immunoSEQ multiplex PCR; TCRdb keeps in-frame clones, though not all of them. The repertoire holds some 29,000 clones, with less than 85% as singletons. The sample was CD4+ T cells from PBMCs, cultured in vitro. Receptors were obtained from a human donor in good health. Each CDR3 is given with its conserved first and last residue. A D gene is named only where the DNA matches it firmly. Size is stated for part of the rows, as once, few or many counts, or as a class when the clone is expanded.

j_call | v_call | clone_size | d_call | cdr3_nt | cdr3_aa
TRBJ1-1 | TRBV10-2 | NA | NA | TGCGCCAGCAGTGAGGCTTCGGGGTACGCTTTCTTT | CASSEASGYAFF
TRBJ2-1 | TRBV11-3 | NA | TRBD1 | TGTGCCAGCAGCTCGACCGGGACAGGGGTGTGGGAGCAGTTCTTC | CASSSTGTGVWEQFF
TRBJ2-3 | TRBV6-6 | NA | TRBD2 | TGTGCCAGCAGTCGACTAGCGGGGGGTATGACTTATAGCACAGATACGCAGTATTTT | CASSRLAGGMTYSTDTQYF
TRBJ2-1 | TRBV4-3 | NA | NA | TGCGCCAGCAGCCGGATTAGGGCTAGCCATGAGCAGTTCTTC | CASSRIRASHEQFF
TRBJ1-2 | TRBV19 | NA | NA | TGTGCCAGTAGTAGGAGACCCTGGGGCTACACCTTC | CASSRRPWGYTF
TRBJ1-5 | TRBV30 | NA | NA | TGTGCCTGGAGCGGACAGCTTAGCGGCAATCAGCCCCAGCATTTT | CAWSGQLSGNQPQHF
TRBJ2-3 | TRBV9 | few | TRBD1 | TGTGCCAGCAGCGCGGGACAGGGGAGAGATACGCAGTATTTT | CASSAGQGRDTQYF
TRBJ2-1 | TRBV11-2 | NA | TRBD1 | TGTGCCAGCAGCTTGACAGGGGACCCTTACAATGAGCAGTTCTTC | CASSLTGDPYNEQFF
TRBJ1-3 | TRBV6-4 | NA | NA | TGTGCCAGCAGCCCCGGGACGGGAGACTCTGGAAACACCATATATTTT | CASSPGTGDSGNTIYF
TRBJ2-1 | TRBV18 | NA | TRBD2 | TGTGCCAGCTCACCACCGTCCGGGACTAGCGGGAGTTTTGAGCAGTTCTTC | CASSPPSGTSGSFEQFF
TRBJ2-7 | TRBV4-2 | NA | TRBD2 | TGTGCCAGCAGCCAAGAGAGCGGGGCGACCTACGAGCAGTACTTC | CASSQESGATYEQYF
TRBJ2-5 | TRBV5-4 | few | TRBD2 | TGTGCCAGCAGCAATCACCTTGCGGGAGTAGAGACCCAGTACTTC | CASSNHLAGVETQYF
TRBJ2-4 | TRBV21-1 | NA | NA | TGTGCCAGCAGGACCCAGGGAAACATTCAGTACTTC | CASRTQGNIQYF
TRBJ2-5 | TRBV29-1 | NA | TRBD2 | TGCAGCGTTGAAAGGACTAGCGCAAAGACCCAGTACTTC | CSVERTSAKTQYF
TRBJ2-1 | TRBV11-2 | NA | TRBD2 | TGTGCCAGCAGCTTGGTAGCGGGAGGGGTTGAGCAGTTCTTC | CASSLVAGGVEQFF
TRBJ2-5 | TRBV6-5 | NA | TRBD1 | TGTGCCAGCATCAACAGGGGGTCTGAGACCCAGTACTTC | CASINRGSETQYF
TRBJ1-1 | TRBV4-1 | once | TRBD1 | TGCGCCAGCAGCCTCAGGGGGGGGAACACTGAAGCTTTCTTT | CASSLRGGNTEAFF
TRBJ2-1 | TRBV6-1 | NA | NA | TGTGCCAGCAGTGAAGCGCAAAAGACACCGAACAATGAGCAGTTCTTC | CASSEAQKTPNNEQFF
TRBJ1-1 | TRBV18 | NA | NA | TGTGCCAGCTCACCTGCCGACAGACTAAACACTGAAGCTTTCTTT | CASSPADRLNTEAFF
TRBJ2-1 | TRBV3-1/TRBV3-2 | NA | TRBD2 | TGTGCCAGCAGCCATTTGCGTCTAGCGGGGGGCGATGAGCAGTTCTTC | CASSHLRLAGGDEQFF
TRBJ1-2 | TRBV3-1/TRBV3-2 | NA | NA | TGTGCCAGCAGCCGGGAGGACGCTTCTAACTATGGCTACACCTTC | CASSREDASNYGYTF
TRBJ2-7 | TRBV7-2 | NA | NA | TGTGCCAGCAGCTTCGACCTGGCCGAGCAGTACTTC | CASSFDLAEQYF
TRBJ1-1 | TRBV18 | few | TRBD1 | TGTGCCAGCTCACCTTACCGACAGGGGAGCACTGAAGCTTTCTTT | CASSPYRQGSTEAFF
TRBJ1-4 | TRBV6-5 | NA | NA | TGTGCCAGCAGTTCCGGACTTGTGGGGGGGGGAAAACTGTTTTTT | CASSSGLVGGGKLFF
TRBJ1-2 | TRBV19 | NA | TRBD1 | TGTGCCAGTACCGATCCAGGGGGCCTCAACTATGGCTACACCTTC | CASTDPGGLNYGYTF
TRBJ2-1 | TRBV19 | NA | NA | TGTGCCAGCCTAGAGACGGATTACAATGAGCAGTTCTTC | CASLETDYNEQFF
TRBJ2-6 | TRBV7-2 | NA | NA | TGTGCCAGCCGAGCCCGAATTAGCTCTGGGGCCAACGTCCTGACTTTC | CASRARISSGANVLTF
TRBJ2-5 | TRBV7-3 | NA | TRBD1 | TGTGCCAGCAGCAGACAGGGGCGGGAGACCCAGTACTTC | CASSRQGRETQYF
TRBJ2-1 | TRBV6-5 | NA | NA | TGTGCCAGCAATTGGGCAGCGGTAAGTGAGGAGCAGTTCTTC | CASNWAAVSEEQFF
TRBJ2-2 | TRBV29-1 | large | TRBD1 | TGCAGCGGGAACAGGGGCGGGACCGGGGAGCTGTTTTTT | CSGNRGGTGELFF
TRBJ1-3 | TRBV4-3 | NA | NA | TGCGCCAGCAGCCAAGAACCGGGGCCTGGAAACACCATATATTTT | CASSQEPGPGNTIYF
TRBJ1-2 | TRBV29-1 | NA | TRBD1 | TGCAGCGTACAGGACAGGGTCACCTATGGCTACACCTTC | CSVQDRVTYGYTF
TRBJ2-5 | TRBV30 | NA | TRBD2 | TGTGCCTGGAGTTCCCTGGGGGGGGACGGTGGAACCCAGTACTTC | CAWSSLGGDGGTQYF
TRBJ2-1 | TRBV19 | NA | NA | TGTGCCAGTAGCCCGACAGGGATCGGGAGCAATGAGCAGTTCTTC | CASSPTGIGSNEQFF
TRBJ2-5 | TRBV9 | NA | TRBD2 | TGTGCCAGCAGCTTAGGGAGGGACTCCCAAGAGACCCAGTACTTC | CASSLGRDSQETQYF
TRBJ2-1 | TRBV7-2 | NA | NA | TGTGCCAGCAGCTTGATGCCGAGCTCCTACAATGAGCAGTTCTTC | CASSLMPSSYNEQFF
TRBJ1-2 | TRBV7-2 | NA | TRBD1 | TGTGCCAGCAGCGAAGGACAGGGGACGCCGAGCTATGGCTACACCTTC | CASSEGQGTPSYGYTF